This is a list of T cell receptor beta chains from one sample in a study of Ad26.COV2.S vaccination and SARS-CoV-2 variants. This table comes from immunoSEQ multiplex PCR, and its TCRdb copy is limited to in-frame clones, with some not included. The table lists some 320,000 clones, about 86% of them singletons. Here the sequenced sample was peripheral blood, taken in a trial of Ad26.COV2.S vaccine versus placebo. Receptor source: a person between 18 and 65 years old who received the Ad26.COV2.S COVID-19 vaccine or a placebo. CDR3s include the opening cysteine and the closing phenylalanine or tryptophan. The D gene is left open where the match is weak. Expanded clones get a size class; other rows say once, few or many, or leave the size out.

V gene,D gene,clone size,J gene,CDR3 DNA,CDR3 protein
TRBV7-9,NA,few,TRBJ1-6,TGTGCCAGCAGCTTTGGCGGTAATAATTCACCCCTCCACTTT,CASSFGGNNSPLHF
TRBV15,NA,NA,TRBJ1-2,TGTGCCACCAGCAGAGCGGGGTTCAACTATGGCTACACCTTC,CATSRAGFNYGYTF
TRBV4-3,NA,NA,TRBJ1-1,TGCGCCAGCAGCCAAGATCGGGGGGACACTGAAGCTTTCTTT,CASSQDRGDTEAFF
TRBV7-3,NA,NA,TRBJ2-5,TGTGCCAGCAGCTTAAGCGGAGAGACCCAGTACTTC,CASSLSGETQYF
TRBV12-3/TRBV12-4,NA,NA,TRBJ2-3,TGTGCCAGCAGTTTAGGAGATACGCAGTATTTT,CASSLGDTQYF
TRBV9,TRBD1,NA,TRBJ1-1,TGTGCCAGCAGCACTTCGGGACAGCCGAACACTGAAGCTTTCTTT,CASSTSGQPNTEAFF
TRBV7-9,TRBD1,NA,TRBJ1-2,TGTGCCAGCAGCGCTACAGGGGGCAACTATGGCTACACCTTC,CASSATGGNYGYTF
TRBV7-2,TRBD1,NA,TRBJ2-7,TGTGCCAGCAGCCCGGGACAGGGATCTTCCTACGAGCAGTACTTC,CASSPGQGSSYEQYF
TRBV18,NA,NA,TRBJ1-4,TGTGCCAGCGCTGTACCTGGGACTGAAAAACTGTTTTTT,CASAVPGTEKLFF
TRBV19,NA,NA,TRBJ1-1,TGTGCCAGTAGTAAGGTGGTGGGGGGGAACACTGAAGCTTTCTTT,CASSKVVGGNTEAFF
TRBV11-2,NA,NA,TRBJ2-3,TGTGCCAGCAGCTTAGATTCGCGGAGCACAGATACGCAGTATTTT,CASSLDSRSTDTQYF
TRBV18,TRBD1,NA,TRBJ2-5,TGTGCCAGCTCACAGGGACAGCAAGAGACCCAGTACTTC,CASSQGQQETQYF
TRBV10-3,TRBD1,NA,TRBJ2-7,TGTGCCATCAGTGAGTCTGGGTGGGACAGGGCCTCTTACGAGCAGTACTTC,CAISESGWDRASYEQYF
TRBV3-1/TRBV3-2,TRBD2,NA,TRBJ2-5,TGTGCCAGCAGCCAAGATTGGCTAGCGGGGTTGGAGACCCAGTACTTC,CASSQDWLAGLETQYF
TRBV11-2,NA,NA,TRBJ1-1,TGTGCCAGCAGCTTAGCTCCTGTCCAGGAGACTGAAGCTTTCTTT,CASSLAPVQETEAFF
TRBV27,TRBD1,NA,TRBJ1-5,TGTGCCAGCACGACAGGGGAGAATCAGCCCCAGCATTTT,CASTTGENQPQHF
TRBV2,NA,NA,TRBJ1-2,TGTGCCAGCAGTGAAGACAGACTTAACTATGGCTACACCTTC,CASSEDRLNYGYTF
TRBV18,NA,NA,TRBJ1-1,TGTGCCAGCTCTGGGACACCGAACACTGAAGCTTTCTTT,CASSGTPNTEAFF
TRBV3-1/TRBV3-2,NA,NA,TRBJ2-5,TGTGCCAGCAGCCTAACTAGATGGGAGACCCAGTACTTC,CASSLTRWETQYF
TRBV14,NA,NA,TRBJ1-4,TGTGCCAGCAGCGTGCAACAAGGGGGAAACGAAAAACTGTTTTTT,CASSVQQGGNEKLFF
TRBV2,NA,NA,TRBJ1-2,TGTGCCAGCACCACCACGCGGGACACCAGATCCTATGGCTACACCTTC,CASTTTRDTRSYGYTF
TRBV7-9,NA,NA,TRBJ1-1,TGTGCCAGCAGCTTAGGGGGGGCCTCAGGGGAAACTGAAGCTTTCTTT,CASSLGGASGETEAFF
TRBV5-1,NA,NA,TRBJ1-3,TGCGCCAGCAGCTTTGATTCAGGGGCTGGAAACACCATATATTTT,CASSFDSGAGNTIYF
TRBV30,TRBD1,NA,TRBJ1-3,TGTGCCTGGAGTGTACGTTTGGGACAGGGGTTCGGAAACACCATATATTTT,CAWSVRLGQGFGNTIYF
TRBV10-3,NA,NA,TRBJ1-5,TGTGCCACCACAGGGTTACCTAGCAATCAGCCCCAGCATTTT,CATTGLPSNQPQHF
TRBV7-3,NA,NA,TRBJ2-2,TGTGCCAGCAGCGCAGCCGTCGGGAACACCGGGGAGCTGTTTTTT,CASSAAVGNTGELFF